The entry that follows covers one T cell receptor (beta chain) sequence. This record comes from a study of blood T cell repertoires in COVID-19. About the study: Acute-phase and convalescent COVID-19 samples originated in the United States, Italy and Spain. Sources were T cells, B-cell-depleted T cells, or PBMCs; the material itself was cDNA or gDNA.

Per the original data handling: Estimation of nucleated cell counts relied on the amplification of reference gene primers. Sequencing used immunoSEQ multiplex PCR; TCRdb keeps in-frame clones, though not all of them. V, J and clone size derive from that table, while D and trimming were established from the DNA sequence. The table includes 150,000 to 200,000 clones, over 70% detected once. J lost 5 bases, V lost 7 bases, and 5 bases had no gene match. The CDR3 has 14 residues. The germline gives CDR1 MNHNS, CDR2 SASEGT. This clonotype was obtained from a man between 60 and 75 years old with active or convalescent COVID-19. The specimen sequenced was peripheral blood. The genes are TRBV6-1 and TRBJ2-5; 12 bases align to TRBD1. This CDR3 reads CASTRDRGLETQYF. The DNA of the CDR3 is TGTGCCAGCACCCGGGACAGGGGGCTGGAGACCCAGTACTTC.